The 11 T cell receptor beta chains below come from one sample, sequenced in a study of cytomegalovirus exposure and HLA in healthy donors. Use of 60 Vbeta and 13 Jbeta primers characterized the PCR. The repertoire was sequenced with immunoSEQ multiplex PCR; TCRdb's copy has only in-frame clones and lacks some. The sample lists 100,000 to 150,000 clones, about three quarters seen once, with roughly 3.6% in the top ten. What was sequenced was PBMCs. Source of these receptors: a man aged 25-45 years in good health and CMV-seronegative.

J is TRBJ1-1 and V is TRBV4-1; D is undetermined. Trimming shortened V by 4 bases and J by 0 bases, and 9 bases separated the two germline ends. The CDR3 consists of 14 residues. CDR1 is MGHRA, CDR2 YSYEKL, per germline. The CDR3 protein is CASSPGFLNTEAFF. The CDR3 DNA reads as TGCGCCAGCAGCCCCGGGTTCCTGAACACTGAAGCTTTCTTT.

The V call is TRBV9, the J call TRBJ2-7; 8 bases fit TRBD2. V dropped 3 bases and J dropped 5; count of bases not matched to a gene: 4. Germline lookup yields CDR1 SGDLS and CDR2 YYNGEE. This CDR3 spans 13 amino acids. As DNA, the CDR3 is TGTGCCAGCAGCGGGTCCGGGAGGGACGAGCAGTACTTC. It yields the protein CASSGSGRDEQYF.

The chain is built from TRBV5-5 and TRBJ2-1; D is perhaps TRBD2 (6 bases). CDR1 and CDR2 from the germline V gene are SGHKS and YYEKEE (reference sequence). This CDR3 is built from 16 residues. Trimming removed 5 bases from V and 7 bases from J, with 22 bases in between. DNA of the CDR3: TGTGCCAGCAGTCGGCCCGGGAGCTCAGGTTGGAATGAGCAGTTCTTC. Its translation: CASSRPGSSGWNEQFF.

This sequence joins TRBV2 and TRBJ1-2; D gene uncertain. Germline V lookup: CDR1 SNHLY, CDR2 FYNNEI. V was clipped by 10 bases and J by 4 bases, with 10 bases between them. The CDR3 is made up of 11 amino acids. This CDR3 is CATASPYGYTF. CDR3 sequence (DNA): TGTGCCACGGCTAGTCCCTATGGCTACACCTTC.

The rearrangement joins TRBV2 to TRBJ2-7; D gene uncertain. V lost 7 bases and J 6 bases, leaving 13 bases between the germline ends. The CDR3 runs to 12 residues. CDR1 SNHLY and CDR2 FYNNEI come from the germline V gene. The CDR3 here is CASTLQAFEQYF. CDR3 coding DNA: TGTGCCAGCACCTTACAAGCGTTCGAGCAGTACTTC.

The chain has TRBV2 and TRBJ2-7; 11 positions match TRBD1. CDR3 length: 17 residues. Germline trimming cut 7 bases from V and 5 bases from J; bases unmatched to any gene: 16. Per germline, CDR1 SNHLY and CDR2 FYNNEI. The CDR3 here is CASTLDPGTGGKHEQYF. The CDR3 DNA follows: TGTGCCAGCACCCTGGACCCCGGGACAGGGGGTAAACACGAGCAGTACTTC. Variable domain in full (rest from reference TRBV2 and TRBJ2-7): EPEVTQTPSHQVTQMGQEVILRCVPISNHLYFYWYRQILGQKVEFLVSFYNNEISEKSEIFDDQFSVERPDGSNFTLKIRSTKLEDSAMYFCASTLDPGTGGKHEQYFGPGTRLTVT.

The chain employs TRBV18 and TRBJ2-7; 7 bases map to TRBD2. Germline CDR1 reads KGHSH; CDR2 reads LQKENI. This CDR3 has 13 amino acids. With V trimmed by 2 bases and J by 3 bases, 1 base remained unmatched. DNA of the CDR3: TGTGCCAGCTCACCAGCTAGCGGCTACGAGCAGTACTTC. It is translated as CASSPASGYEQYF.

The chain employs TRBV30 and TRBJ2-6, with D possibly matching TRBD1 (6 bases). Trimming cost V 3 bases and J 4 bases, with 13 bases left between them. CDR1 is GTSNPN and CDR2 is SVGIG in the germline V gene (reference sequence). This CDR3 region has 15 residues. Written as DNA, the CDR3 is TGTGCCTGGAGAATCGCAGGGGCCGGGGCCAACGTCCTGACTTTC. It yields the protein CAWRIAGAGANVLTF.

The genes are TRBV6-6 and TRBJ1-5, with a possible D match to TRBD1 (6 bases). With 6 bases removed from V and 2 bases from J, the gap between germline ends came to 11 bases. The CDR3 sequence is 14 residues long. Germline values: CDR1 MNHNY, CDR2 SVGAGI (reference sequence). The chain's CDR3 is CASRQGLGNQPQHF. The CDR3 DNA follows: TGTGCCAGCAGACAGGGTCTTGGCAATCAGCCCCAGCATTTT.

This rearrangement joins TRBV4-2 to TRBJ1-5; no definite D call. Germline lookup yields CDR1 LGHNA and CDR2 YNFKEQ. This CDR3 spans 15 amino acids. With 0 bases removed from V and 3 bases from J, the gap between germline ends came to 9 bases. The CDR3 sequence is CASSQDRQVNQPQHF. DNA of the CDR3: TGTGCCAGCAGCCAAGATCGGCAGGTCAATCAGCCCCAGCATTTT.

This chain uses TRBV28 with TRBJ2-2; TRBD2 might be the D (6 bases). This CDR3 region has 16 residues. Between the trimmed V and J ends, which lost 4 bases and 0 bases, there was a span of 12 bases. Germline V lookup: CDR1 MDHEN, CDR2 SYDVKM. The CDR3 coding sequence is TGTGCCAGCAGTTCGTCGGGACTCCCGAACACCGGGGAGCTGTTTTTT. Amino acids: CASSSSGLPNTGELFF.